This record covers a single T cell receptor (beta chain). This CDR3 has 14 amino acids. Germline CDR1 is MNHEY and CDR2 is SVGAGI. Trimming left V 5 bases short and J 3 bases short, with 14 bases between. The sample originates from a study of shared clonotypes between healthy human individuals. Only in-frame clones appear in the TCRdb table, and some are missing; sequencing was by immunoSEQ multiplex PCR. Altogether roughly 2.6 million clones are present, more than 80% being singletons, with the ten largest covering around 0.14%. The genes are TRBV6-5 and TRBJ2-7; D is possibly TRBD2 (6 bases). Sequenced material: naive CD4+ T cells sorted from blood. Subset reported: CD45RA+ positively selected. This receptor was identified in a man aged 18 to 30 in good health. The CDR3 spells CASSLSGRSYEQYF. CDR3 DNA: TGTGCCAGCAGTCTTAGCGGACGGAGCTACGAGCAGTACTTC.